A selection of T cell receptor beta chains follows, all from one sample in a study of multiple sclerosis patients with progressive multifocal leukoencephalopathy. Produced via immunoSEQ multiplex PCR; TCRdb's table is partial and in-frame only. Here the sample spans about 25,000 clones, 80% to 95% being singletons. The sample here was PBMCs, taken from a patient treated with natalizumab. Source of these receptors: a young man with multiple sclerosis. Both conserved end residues are part of each CDR3. The D gene is left open where the match is weak. The size field is filled for only some rows; it gives once, few, many or a size class.

size	V	D	J	CDR3	DNA
.	TRBV6-1	TRBD1	TRBJ1-2	CASRAGTDYGYTF	TGTGCCAGCAGAGCCGGGACAGACTATGGCTACACCTTC
few	TRBV7-9	.	TRBJ1-1	CASSPVARGGNTEAFF	TGTGCCAGCTCCCCCGTGGCGCGAGGGGGTAACACTGAAGCTTTCTTT
.	TRBV7-6	.	TRBJ1-4	CASSLYTGAAGGEEKLFF	TGTGCCAGCAGCCTCTACACCGGGGCGGCCGGGGGGGAGGAAAAACTGTTTTTT
.	TRBV5-1	.	TRBJ1-2	CASSPSGAGHGYTF	TGCGCCAGCAGCCCCTCGGGGGCAGGGCATGGCTACACCTTC
.	TRBV12-5	TRBD1	TRBJ1-1	CASGPRQGEMNTEAFF	TGTGCTAGTGGGCCCCGACAGGGAGAGATGAACACTGAAGCTTTCTTT
.	TRBV4-1	TRBD2	TRBJ2-3	CASSQETSAPTDTQYF	TGCGCCAGCAGCCAAGAAACTAGCGCACCCACAGATACGCAGTATTTT
.	TRBV4-3	TRBD2	TRBJ2-1	CASSQERPSSGSRNEQFF	TGCGCCAGCAGCCAAGAACGGCCCTCTAGCGGGAGTCGGAATGAGCAGTTCTTC
.	TRBV4-3	.	TRBJ1-2	CASSQDPQGWGGYTF	TGCGCCAGCAGCCAAGATCCCCAGGGGTGGGGTGGCTACACCTTC
.	TRBV2	TRBD2	TRBJ2-3	CASSSPGPGGDTQYF	TGTGCCAGCAGTAGCCCGGGCCCCGGGGGGGATACGCAGTATTTT
few	TRBV6-5	.	TRBJ2-2	CASSYRASRHGELFF	TGTGCCAGCAGTTACAGGGCCAGCAGGCACGGGGAGCTGTTTTTT
.	TRBV27	TRBD1	TRBJ2-5	CASSLYRPGTERYLKETQYF	TGTGCCAGCAGTTTATACCGTCCCGGGACAGAGCGATACCTTAAAGAGACCCAGTACTTC
.	TRBV15	.	TRBJ1-1	CATSRGQGIGNTEAFF	TGTGCCACCAGCAGAGGGCAGGGGATTGGGAACACTGAAGCTTTCTTT
.	TRBV4-1	.	TRBJ1-1	CASSQAWWVNTEAFF	TGCGCCAGCAGCCAAGCCTGGTGGGTGAACACTGAAGCTTTCTTT
.	TRBV5-4	.	TRBJ2-7	CASSPQGGSYEQYF	TGTGCCAGCAGCCCGCAGGGTGGGTCCTACGAGCAGTACTTC
few	TRBV4-3	.	TRBJ2-7	CASSLGTASYEQYF	TGCGCCAGCAGCCTCGGGACTGCCTCCTACGAGCAGTACTTC
.	TRBV10-3	TRBD1	TRBJ2-6	CAISNRGPGANVLTF	TGTGCCATCAGCAACAGGGGTCCAGGGGCCAACGTCCTGACTTTC
.	TRBV6-5	.	TRBJ2-2	CASSHGTNTGELFF	TGTGCCAGCAGTCACGGGACGAACACCGGGGAGCTGTTTTTT
.	TRBV4-1	TRBD1	TRBJ1-5	CASSLRAPGQGIRGPQHF	TGCGCCAGCAGCCTTAGAGCCCCGGGACAGGGGATTAGGGGGCCCCAGCATTTT
.	TRBV2	.	TRBJ1-4	CASRQGYATNEKLFF	TGTGCCAGCAGGCAGGGTTATGCAACTAATGAAAAACTGTTTTTT
.	TRBV30	.	TRBJ1-1	CARGRMNTEAFF	TGTGCCCGGGGGCGGATGAACACTGAAGCTTTCTTT
.	TRBV25-1	TRBD1	TRBJ1-4	CASSRDRGLFDEKLFF	TGTGCCAGCAGTAGGGACAGGGGTCTTTTCGATGAAAAACTGTTTTTT
.	TRBV7-6	TRBD1	TRBJ1-5	CASSQGADTYSSNQPQHF	TGTGCCAGCAGCCAGGGGGCAGACACTTACTCTAGCAATCAGCCCCAGCATTTT
.	TRBV4-1	TRBD2	TRBJ2-7	CASSQEAAGVKGPSSYEQYF	TGCGCCAGCAGCCAAGAAGCGGCGGGGGTGAAGGGCCCCAGCTCCTACGAGCAGTACTTC
.	TRBV13	TRBD2	TRBJ2-7	CASSLGGPSGRAGQYF	TGTGCCAGCAGCTTAGGTGGGCCTAGCGGGAGGGCCGGGCAGTACTTC
.	TRBV5-1	.	TRBJ2-7	CASSLLDSYEQYF	TGCGCCAGCAGCTTGCTCGACTCCTACGAGCAGTACTTC
once	TRBV2	.	TRBJ2-3	CASKLADTQYF	TGTGCCAGCAAGTTGGCAGATACGCAGTATTTT
.	TRBV6-1	.	TRBJ2-5	CASSERPGVESGTRRKTQYF	TGTGCCAGCAGTGAAAGGCCAGGGGTAGAGAGCGGGACCAGACGAAAGACCCAGTACTTC
few	TRBV2	TRBD2	TRBJ2-5	CASSTPGLAGGETQYF	TGTGCCAGCAGTACTCCGGGACTAGCGGGAGGAGAGACCCAGTACTTC
.	TRBV29-1	.	TRBJ1-4	CSVATQTTNEKLFF	TGCAGCGTCGCAACACAGACAACTAATGAAAAACTGTTTTTT
.	TRBV11-3	TRBD2	TRBJ2-3	CASSPKRESWTDTQYF	TGTGCCAGCAGCCCCAAGCGGGAGTCATGGACAGATACGCAGTATTTT
.	TRBV6-9	.	TRBJ2-3	CASSYPGGGGDTQYF	TGTGCCAGCAGTTACCCAGGGGGCGGGGGAGATACGCAGTATTTT
.	TRBV2	.	TRBJ2-2	CASSDPGELFF	TGTGCCAGCAGTGACCCCGGGGAGCTGTTTTTT
.	TRBV5-5	.	TRBJ2-7	CASSLAGADYEQYF	TGTGCCAGCAGCTTGGCGGGAGCCGACTACGAGCAGTACTTC
.	TRBV7-9	TRBD1	TRBJ1-2	CASSPPDRDHNYGYTF	TGTGCCAGCAGCCCGCCCGACAGGGACCATAACTATGGCTACACCTTC
.	TRBV15	.	TRBJ2-6	CATSRSWGRASGANVLTF	TGTGCCACCAGCAGATCCTGGGGCCGGGCGTCGGGGGCCAACGTCCTGACTTTC
.	TRBV5-1	.	TRBJ2-7	CASSFRDNSYEQYF	TGCGCCAGCAGCTTCCGGGACAACTCCTACGAGCAGTACTTC
.	TRBV30	.	TRBJ1-3	CAWSVLGGHGGNTIYF	TGTGCCTGGAGTGTACTTGGGGGGCACGGAGGAAACACCATATATTTT
once	TRBV6-4	TRBD1	TRBJ2-1	CASSGQGTGEQFF	TGTGCCAGCAGTGGACAGGGGACAGGAGAGCAGTTCTTC
.	TRBV5-6	.	TRBJ2-7	CASSSRQTYYEQYF	TGTGCCAGCAGCTCGAGACAGACGTACTACGAGCAGTACTTC
.	TRBV11-2	.	TRBJ1-1	CASSPWRTEAFF	TGTGCCAGCAGCCCTTGGCGGACTGAAGCTTTCTTT
.	TRBV7-9	.	TRBJ1-5	CASSTRRGQPQHF	TGTGCCAGCAGCACCCGAAGAGGACAGCCCCAGCATTTT
.	TRBV4-3	.	TRBJ2-7	CASSQENTLQVAYEQYF	TGCGCCAGCAGCCAAGAAAATACCCTTCAGGTCGCCTACGAGCAGTACTTC
.	TRBV6-5	.	TRBJ1-5	CASSYSWDSNQPQHF	TGTGCCAGCAGTTACTCGTGGGATAGCAATCAGCCCCAGCATTTT
once	TRBV18	TRBD2	TRBJ2-5	CASSPRLAGGGETQYF	TGTGCCAGCTCACCCCGATTAGCGGGAGGTGGAGAGACCCAGTACTTC
.	TRBV6-1	.	TRBJ1-3	CASIPAGNTIYF	TGTGCCAGCATCCCGGCCGGAAACACCATATATTTT
.	TRBV7-9	TRBD1	TRBJ2-1	CASTPGTGGLDEQFF	TGTGCCAGCACCCCCGGGACAGGGGGCTTGGATGAGCAGTTCTTC